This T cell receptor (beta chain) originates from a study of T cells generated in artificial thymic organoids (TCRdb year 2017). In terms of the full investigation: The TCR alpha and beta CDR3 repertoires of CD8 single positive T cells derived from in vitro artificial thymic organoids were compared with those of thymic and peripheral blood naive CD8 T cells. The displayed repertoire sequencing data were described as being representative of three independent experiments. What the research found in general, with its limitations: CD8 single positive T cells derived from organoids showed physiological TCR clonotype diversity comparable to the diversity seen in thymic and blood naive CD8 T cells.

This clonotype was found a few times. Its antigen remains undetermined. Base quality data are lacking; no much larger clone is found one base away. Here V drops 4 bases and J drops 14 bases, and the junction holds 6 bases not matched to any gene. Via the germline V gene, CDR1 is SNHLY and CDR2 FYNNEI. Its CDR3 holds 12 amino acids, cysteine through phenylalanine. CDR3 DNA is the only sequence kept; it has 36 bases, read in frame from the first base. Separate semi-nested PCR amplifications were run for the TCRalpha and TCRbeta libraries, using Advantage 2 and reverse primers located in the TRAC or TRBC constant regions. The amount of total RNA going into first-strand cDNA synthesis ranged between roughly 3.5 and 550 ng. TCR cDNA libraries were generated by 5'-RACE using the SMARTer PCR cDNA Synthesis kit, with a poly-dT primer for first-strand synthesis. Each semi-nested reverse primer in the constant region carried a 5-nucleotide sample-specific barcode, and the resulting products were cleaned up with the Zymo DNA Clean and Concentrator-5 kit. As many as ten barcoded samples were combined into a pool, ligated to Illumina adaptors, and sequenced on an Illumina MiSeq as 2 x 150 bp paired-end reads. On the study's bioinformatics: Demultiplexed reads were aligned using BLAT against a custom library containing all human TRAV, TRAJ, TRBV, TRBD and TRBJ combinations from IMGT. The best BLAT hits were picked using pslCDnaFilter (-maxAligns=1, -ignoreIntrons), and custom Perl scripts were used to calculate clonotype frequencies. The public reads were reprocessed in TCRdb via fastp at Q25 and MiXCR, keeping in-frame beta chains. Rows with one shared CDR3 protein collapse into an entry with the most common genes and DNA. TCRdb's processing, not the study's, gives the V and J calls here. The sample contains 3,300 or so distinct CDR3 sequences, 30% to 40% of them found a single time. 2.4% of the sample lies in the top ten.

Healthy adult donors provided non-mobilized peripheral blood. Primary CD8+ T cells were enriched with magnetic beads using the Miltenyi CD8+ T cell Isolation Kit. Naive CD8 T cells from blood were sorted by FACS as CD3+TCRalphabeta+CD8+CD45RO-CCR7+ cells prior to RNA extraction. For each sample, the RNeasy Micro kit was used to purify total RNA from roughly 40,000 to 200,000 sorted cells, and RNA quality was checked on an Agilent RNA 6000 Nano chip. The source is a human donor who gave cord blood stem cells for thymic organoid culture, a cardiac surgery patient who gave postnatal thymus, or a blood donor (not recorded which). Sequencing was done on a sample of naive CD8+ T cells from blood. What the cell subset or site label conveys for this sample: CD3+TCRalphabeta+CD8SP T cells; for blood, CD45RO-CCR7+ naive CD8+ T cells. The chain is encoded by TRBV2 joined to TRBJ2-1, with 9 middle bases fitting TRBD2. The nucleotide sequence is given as TGTGCCAGCAGTGGGTCTAGCGGGGTGGAGTTCTTC. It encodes CASSGSSGVEFF.